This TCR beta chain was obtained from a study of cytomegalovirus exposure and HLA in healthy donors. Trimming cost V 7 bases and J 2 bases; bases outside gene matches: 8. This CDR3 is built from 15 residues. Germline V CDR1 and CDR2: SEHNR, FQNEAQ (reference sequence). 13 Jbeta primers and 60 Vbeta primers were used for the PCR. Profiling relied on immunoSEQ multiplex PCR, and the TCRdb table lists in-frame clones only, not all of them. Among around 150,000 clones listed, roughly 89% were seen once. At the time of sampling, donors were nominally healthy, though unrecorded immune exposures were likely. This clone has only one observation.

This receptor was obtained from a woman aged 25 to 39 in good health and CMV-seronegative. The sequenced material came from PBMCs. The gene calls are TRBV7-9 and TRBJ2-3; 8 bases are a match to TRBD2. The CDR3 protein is CASTLREDLTDTQYF. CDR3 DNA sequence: TGTGCCAGCACGCTGCGGGAGGACCTCACAGATACGCAGTATTTT.